Sequencing of this T cell receptor (beta chain) was carried out in a study of long-term antiretroviral therapy in people with HIV. The study's findings and limits: The study lacked data on ART adherence, viral resistance or therapy changes.

The J segment lost 4 bases and the V segment lost 3 bases, leaving 9 bases of the junction unmatched. Germline V CDR1 and CDR2: SNHLY, FYNNEI. The CDR3 runs to 16 residues. Each specimen consisted of roughly 1-11 million cryopreserved PBMC prior to extraction of DNA. This clone was observed a handful of times. Its antigen is unidentified. Survey-level resolution applied to immunoSEQ assay v3.0. Generated by immunoSEQ multiplex PCR, the TCRdb table keeps only in-frame clones and is missing some. The sample contains tens of thousands of clones, approximately 93% of which appear only once. The chain recombines TRBV2 with TRBJ1-3; 7 nucleotides agree with TRBD1. The receptor was derived from a man younger than 35 with HIV. The sample was unsorted PBMCs, taken 3.1 years after starting antiretroviral therapy. The CDR3 nucleotides read TGTGCCAGCAGTGACCGACAGGGTTTAGTCGGAAACACCATATATTTT. This gives the protein CASSDRQGLVGNTIYF.